This T cell receptor (beta chain) came from a study of breast tumors, draining lymph nodes, adjacent tissues. As for this clonotype: The antigen remains unidentified.

Regarding the study as a whole: Compared with basal-like, luminal-like tumors shared significantly more repertoire with nontumor tissue. Tumor T cell lymph node origin was a supported hypothesis, not proven. Tumor TCR diversity was below lymph nodes but above nontumor tissue. The data were judged consistent with most tumor T cells coming from lymph node and expanding in tumor.

TCRdb fed the multiplex PCR reads into MiXCR, producing one record per CDR3 protein. This sample carries about 180,000 distinct CDR3 sequences, roughly a third of them seen once, and the ten largest clones take 3.5% to 4.5%. Samples came from axillary lymph nodes draining the breast cancer. V was clipped by 5 bases and J by 4 bases; unmatched bases: 5. The CDR3 loop spans 15 amino acids. From germline, CDR1 is SEHNR and CDR2 FQNEAQ (reference sequence). The TCR was taken from a female donor with breast cancer. Some clones in this sample may be carry-over from other donors' samples. Sequencing was carried out using axillary lymph node tissue. The chain links TRBV7-9 to TRBJ2-6; TRBD1 matches at 7 bases. CDR3 coding DNA: TGTGCCAGCAGCGAGGGGGCAGCGGGGGCCAACGTCCTGACTTTC. This sequence encodes CASSEGAAGANVLTF.